The 10 T cell receptor beta chains given below trace back to one sample, sequenced in a study of PD-1 blockade in mismatch repair-deficient tumors. Some clones are missing from TCRdb's copy, which holds only in-frame ones; the method was immunoSEQ multiplex PCR. The profile shows more than 85,000 clones, over 65% of them singletons. The material sequenced was peripheral blood, taken 35 to 37 weeks after starting pembrolizumab. Source of these receptors: an adult with mismatch repair-deficient cancer.

The chain carries TRBV4-1 and TRBJ2-1; 9 bases are shared with TRBD2. This CDR3 contains 15 residues. Germline V gene sequence: CDR1 MGHRA, CDR2 YSYEKL. V gave up 7 bases and J gave up 6 bases; unmatched junction bases: 10. The CDR3 sequence: CASTYNVLAGNEQFF. The CDR3 DNA sequence: TGCGCCAGCACCTACAATGTACTAGCGGGCAATGAGCAGTTCTTC.

V gene TRBV13 combines with J gene TRBJ1-1; D may be TRBD1 (5 bases). Trimming removed 5 bases from V and 6 bases from J, with 13 bases in between. Germline V gene data show CDR1 as PRHDT and CDR2 as FYEKMQ (reference sequence). CDR3 length: 13 residues. CDR3 nucleotides: TGTGCCAGCAGCCCCAGGGTATCCCCTGAAGCTTTCTTT. This codes for CASSPRVSPEAFF.

This chain links TRBV5-1 with TRBJ2-7, with 9 bases fitting TRBD1. There are 15 residues in the CDR3. With 0 bases clipped from V and 1 base from J, the junction kept 2 bases outside the gene matches. CDR1 is SGHRS and CDR2 is YFSETQ in the germline V gene. Written as DNA, the CDR3 is TGCGCCAGCAGCTTGGTGGGACAGGGTTCCTACGAGCAGTACTTC. Amino acids: CASSLVGQGSYEQYF.

The chain joins TRBV29-1 to TRBJ2-5; no clear D. V was shortened by 7 bases and J by 5 bases, with 14 bases between the two germline ends. Germline V gene sequence: CDR1 SQVTM, CDR2 ANQGSEA. The CDR3 contains 12 residues. DNA of the CDR3: TGCAGCGCGGGCTTGTCCTGGGAGACCCAGTACTTC. It is translated as CSAGLSWETQYF.

Only a few counts were recorded for this clone. This chain connects TRBV23-1 to TRBJ2-7; D unresolved. TRBV23-1 is an ORF, and what it does is uncertain. This CDR3 has 18 amino acids. Trimming took off 4 bases at V and 4 bases at J, with 26 bases between the two ends. The CDR3: CASSLHPTPGSYRYEQYF. CDR3 coding DNA: TGCGCCAGCAGTCTACACCCCACGCCGGGCTCATATAGATACGAGCAGTACTTC.

The chain employs TRBV7-9 and TRBJ2-6, with TRBD1 matching over 11 bases. The ends lost 4 bases at V and 2 bases at J; junction bases unmatched: 7. The germline V gene has CDR1 SEHNR and CDR2 FQNEAQ (reference sequence). This CDR3 region has 18 residues. DNA for the CDR3: TGTGCCAGCAGCTCCGGACAGGGGGCGAACCCTGGGGCCAACGTCCTGACTTTC. Translation gives CASSSGQGANPGANVLTF.

This rearrangement joins TRBV7-3 to TRBJ2-7, with 7 bases lining up with TRBD1. CDR3 length equals 15 residues. Trimming cost V 2 bases and J 3 bases; bases outside gene matches: 7. The germline gives CDR1 SGHTA, CDR2 FQGTGA. The CDR3 loop is CASSLGDSPVYEQYF. The CDR3 coding sequence is TGTGCCAGCAGCTTAGGGGACAGTCCTGTCTACGAGCAGTACTTC.

CDR3 sequence reads: CASSHRITGEDEQFF. The CDR3 nucleotides read TGTGCCAGCAGTCACAGAATTACAGGGGAGGATGAGCAGTTCTTC. The V call is TRBV6-5, the J call TRBJ2-1; weak D call: TRBD1 (7 bases). Germline loops: CDR1 MNHEY, CDR2 SVGAGI. The CDR3 extends over 15 amino acids. Trimming pared 5 bases from V and 8 bases from J, leaving 19 bases between.

A few counts support this clone. The chain joins TRBV7-9 to TRBJ2-7; 11 nucleotides line up with TRBD2. The CDR3 is 15 residues long. The germline V gene has CDR1 SEHNR and CDR2 FQNEAQ (reference sequence). Trimming cost V 4 bases and J 3 bases; bases outside gene matches: 5. CDR3 residues: CASSSSGGTFYEQYF. CDR3 sequence (DNA): TGTGCCAGCAGCTCTAGCGGGGGGACTTTCTACGAGCAGTACTTC.

This chain links TRBV6-5 with TRBJ2-7, with D possibly matching TRBD1 (7 bases). With 2 bases removed from V and 1 base from J, the gap between germline ends came to 12 bases. There are 15 residues in the CDR3. Germline CDR1 MNHEY, CDR2 SVGAGI. The CDR3 bases are TGTGCCAGCAGTTACCCCAGGGGGGATTCCTACGAGCAGTACTTC. Protein sequence: CASSYPRGDSYEQYF.